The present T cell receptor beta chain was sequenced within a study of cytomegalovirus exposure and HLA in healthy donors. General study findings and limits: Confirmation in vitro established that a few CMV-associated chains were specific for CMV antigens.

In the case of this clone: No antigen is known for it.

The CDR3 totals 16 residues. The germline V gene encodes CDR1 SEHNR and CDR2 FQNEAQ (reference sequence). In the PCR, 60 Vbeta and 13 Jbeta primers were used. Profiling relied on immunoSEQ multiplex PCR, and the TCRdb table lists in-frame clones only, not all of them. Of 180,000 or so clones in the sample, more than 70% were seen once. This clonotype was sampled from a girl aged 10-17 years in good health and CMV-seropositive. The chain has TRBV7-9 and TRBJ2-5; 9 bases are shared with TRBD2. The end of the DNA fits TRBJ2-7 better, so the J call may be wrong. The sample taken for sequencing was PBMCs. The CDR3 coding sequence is TGTGCCAGCACCCATAGAGCGGGAGGCAGGTACTACGAGCAGTACTTC. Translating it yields CASTHRAGGRYYEQYF.